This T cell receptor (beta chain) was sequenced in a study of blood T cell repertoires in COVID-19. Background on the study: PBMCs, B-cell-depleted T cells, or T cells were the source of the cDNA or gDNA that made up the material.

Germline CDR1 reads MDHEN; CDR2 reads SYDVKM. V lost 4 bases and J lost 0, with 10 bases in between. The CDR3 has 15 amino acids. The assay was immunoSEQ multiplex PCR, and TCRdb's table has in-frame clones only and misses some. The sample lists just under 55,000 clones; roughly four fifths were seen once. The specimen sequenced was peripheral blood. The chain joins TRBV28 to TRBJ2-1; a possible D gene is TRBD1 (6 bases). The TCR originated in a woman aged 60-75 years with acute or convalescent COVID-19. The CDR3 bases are TGTGCCAGCAGTTGGCAGGGGAGCTCCTACAATGAGCAGTTCTTC. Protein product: CASSWQGSSYNEQFF. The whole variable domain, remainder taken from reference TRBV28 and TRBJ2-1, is DVKVTQSSRYLVKRTGEKVFLECVQDMDHENMFWYRQDPGLGLRLIYFSYDVKMKEKGDIPEGYSVSREKKERFSLILESASTNQTSMYLCASSWQGSSYNEQFFGPGTRLTVL.